The 5 T cell receptor beta chains in this list originate from one sample, sequenced in a study of cytomegalovirus exposure and HLA in healthy donors. The table came from immunoSEQ multiplex PCR; TCRdb's copy has only in-frame clones and leaves some out. The sample holds fewer than 250,000 clones, 70% to 90% seen once. Sequencing used PBMCs. The receptor source for this set is a woman between 18 and 29 years old in good health and CMV-seronegative.

V usage is TRBV27 and J usage is TRBJ1-3, with no clear D. The V end lost 4 bases, the J end lost 0 bases, and 13 bases lay between the germline ends. The CDR3 sequence is 16 residues long. Germline values: CDR1 MNHEY, CDR2 SMNVEV (reference sequence). CDR3 in amino acids: CASSSLGSPSGNTIYF. The CDR3 nucleotides read TGTGCCAGCAGTTCCTTAGGGAGTCCCTCTGGAAACACCATATATTTT.

V and J are TRBV28 and TRBJ2-7; TRBD2 matches at 9 bases. With V trimmed by 4 bases and J by 5 bases, 6 bases remained unmatched. Per germline, CDR1 MDHEN and CDR2 SYDVKM. The CDR3 contains 14 residues. The DNA of the CDR3 is TGTGCCAGCAGTTGCCAGCGGGAGGACCACGAGCAGTACTTC. Translated, it gives CASSCQREDHEQYF.

V usage is TRBV28 and J usage is TRBJ2-7; D not resolved. V was shortened by 3 bases and J by 1 base, with 10 bases between the two germline ends. CDR1 MDHEN and CDR2 SYDVKM come from the germline V gene. The CDR3 is 14 amino acids. CDR3 bases: TGTGCCAGCAGTTTGTTGCCGGAATCCTACGAGCAGTACTTC. Translation gives CASSLLPESYEQYF.

This rearrangement joins TRBV5-1 to TRBJ2-7; 7 positions agree with TRBD1. The CDR3 length is 15 residues. With 3 bases clipped from V and 0 bases from J, the junction kept 6 bases outside the gene matches. Germline V gives CDR1 SGHRS, CDR2 YFSETQ. The CDR3, as DNA: TGCGCCAGCAGCTCCGGACAGGTAAACTCCTACGAGCAGTACTTC. This gives the protein CASSSGQVNSYEQYF.

This chain uses TRBV5-4 with TRBJ1-1; D uncertain. The germline CDR1 and CDR2 sequences are SGHNT and YYREEE (reference sequence). V shed 4 bases and J shed 1 base, with 8 bases lying between them. CDR3 length: 13 residues. CDR3 coding DNA: TGTGCCAGCAGCCTGGACGAGAACACTGAAGCTTTCTTT. As protein: CASSLDENTEAFF.